This T cell receptor (beta chain) was observed in a study of cytomegalovirus exposure and HLA in healthy donors. The primer mix had 60 Vbeta and 13 Jbeta primers. Only in-frame clones appear in the TCRdb table, and some are missing; sequencing was by immunoSEQ multiplex PCR. The data contain 180,000 or so clones, approximately 85% of them singletons. The ends lost 4 bases at V and 5 bases at J; junction bases unmatched: 9. The CDR3 covers 15 residues. Germline V gene lookup returns CDR1 SGHVS and CDR2 FNYEAQ. This chain joins TRBV7-6 and TRBJ2-7; 9 nucleotides align to TRBD2. The clonotype originates from a woman in her 50s in good health and CMV-seropositive. Sequenced material: PBMCs. CDR3: CASSSGTSTQNEQYF. The CDR3 DNA reads TGTGCCAGCAGCTCCGGGACTAGCACCCAGAACGAGCAGTACTTC.